Presented here are 17 T cell receptor beta chains from one specimen sequenced in a study of tumor-infiltrating lymphocytes in primary liver carcinoma. DNA and RNA were both co-extracted from approximately 20-30 mg of bulk tissue that had not been sorted. Using a constant-region primer together with ProtoScript II reverse transcriptase, TCR beta cDNA was made from about 490 ng of total RNA. TCR beta libraries came from three nested multiplex PCR rounds using slightly modified ARM-PCR. The first two PCR rounds, roughly 10 cycles each, used TRBV1-TRBV30 forward primers and a C-beta reverse primer. From the multiplex PCR reads, TCRdb called clonotypes with MiXCR, one entry per CDR3 protein. The sample shows some 38,000 distinct CDR3 sequences, roughly 70% of them seen only once. Sequenced sample: liver tumor tissue from sampling region 4. As for subset: tumor region T4, right-lateral pole. The receptors originated from a man aged 40-50 years with primary liver carcinoma and hepatitis B virus infection.

As regards this clonotype: One junction end does not reproduce the germline sequence, and a read error may be involved. The chain couples TRBV6-2 or TRBV6-3 to TRBJ1-1; no definite D call. In germline, CDR1 is MNHEY, CDR2 SVGEGT. This CDR3 has 15 residues. CDR3 loop: CASSLVRLMNTDAYF. In DNA, the CDR3 is TGTGCCAGCAGCCTAGTACGTCTTATGAACACTGATGCTTACTTT.

A word on this clonotype: One end of the junction is discordant with germline, which a read error may explain. The chain couples TRBV29-1 to TRBJ2-7; D gene uncertain. Looked up from germline, CDR1 is SQVTM and CDR2 is ANQGSEA. CDR3 size: 12 residues. In DNA form, the CDR3 reads TGCAGCGTTTCCACATCAGTCTACGAGCGGTACTTC. It specifies CSVSTSVYERYF.

Notes on this clonotype: Sequence at one end of the junction differs from germline and may be a read error. This chain joins TRBV7-9 and TRBJ2-7; 10 bases map to TRBD1. From germline, CDR1 is SEHNR and CDR2 FQNEAQ (reference sequence). CDR3 length: 14 residues. The CDR3 coding sequence is TGTGCCAGCAGCTTAGGACAGGGGGCCCACGAGCAATTCTTC. Protein: CASSLGQGAHEQFF.

Concerning this clonotype itself: At one of its ends the junction is not consistent with the germline gene, which may arise from a read error. The chain joins TRBV11-2 to TRBJ2-7; 7 bases align to TRBD1. CDR3 length: 14 amino acids. CDR1 is SGHAT and CDR2 is FQNNGV in the germline V gene. CDR3 nucleotides: TGCGCAAGCAGCTTAACAGGGGAATCCTACGAGCAGTGCTTC. Translating it yields CASSLTGESYEQCF. Full variable domain (rest looked up from reference TRBV11-2 and TRBJ2-7): EAGVAQSPRYKIIEKRQSVAFWCNPISGHATLYWYQQILGQGPKLLIQFQNNGVVDDSQLPKDRFSAERLKGVDSTLKIQPAKLEDSAVYLCASSLTGESYEQCFGPGTRLTVT.

The table lists this clonotype with many counts. J is TRBJ1-4 and V is TRBV7-9; TRBD1 is a possible D gene (5 bases). Germline CDR1 reads SEHNR; CDR2 reads FQNEAQ (reference sequence). This CDR3 comprises 14 residues. The V and J ends lost 4 bases and 1 base respectively, with 7 bases between them. CDR3 amino acids: CASSSGLTNEKLFF. The CDR3 region has the DNA TGTGCCAGCAGCTCAGGGCTAACTAATGAAAAACTGTTTTTT.

With respect to this clonotype: This may be a read error: a much more frequent sequence differs by one nucleotide. J is TRBJ2-7 and V is TRBV12-3 or TRBV12-4, with 7 positions matching TRBD2. The CDR3 is made up of 16 amino acids. J lost 3 bases, V lost 7 bases, and 15 bases had no gene match. CDR3 region: CASNSGRRLALYEQYF. CDR3 DNA sequence: TGTGCCAGCAATTCTGGCAGGCGACTAGCCCTCTACGAGCAGTACTTC.

This clonotype showed up many times. CDR3 sequence: CASSYTENTEAFF. For the CDR3, the DNA is TGTGCCAGCAGTTATACAGAGAACACTGAAGCTTTCTTT. V is TRBV2 and J is TRBJ1-1; unclear D gene. The CDR3 consists of 13 residues. Trimming cost V 5 bases and J 1 base, with 8 bases left between them. Germline CDR1 and CDR2: SNHLY and FYNNEI.

Worth noting for this clonotype: Germline is not matched at one junction end, which may reflect a read error. The chain uses TRBV11-2 and TRBJ2-7; TRBD1 aligns across 8 bases. This CDR3 spans 16 amino acids. Germline assignment: CDR1 SGHAT and CDR2 FQNNGV. This chain's CDR3 is CASGLAGGPCNHEQYF. The CDR3 nucleotides read TGTGCCAGCGGCTTAGCAGGGGGCCCCTGTAACCACGAGCAGTACTTC.

With regard to this clonotype: The junction does not match germline at one end; this may be a read error. The chain joins TRBV10-3 to TRBJ2-2; D remains unclear. The CDR3 consists of 14 residues. Germline CDR1 ENHRY, CDR2 SYGVKD. This CDR3 reads CASLVAGNTGELFF. CDR3 bases: TGCGCCAGTTTAGTAGCAGGGAACACCGGGGAGCTGTTTTTT.

Note on this clonotype: The conserved closing phenylalanine or tryptophan is absent in this CDR3, likely reflecting a read error. This chain links TRBV29-1 with TRBJ1-1; D is unclear. Trimming pared 8 bases from V and 3 bases from J, leaving 22 bases between. CDR3 length: 15 amino acids. CDR1 is SQVTM, CDR2 ANQGSEA, per germline. The CDR3 bases are TGCAGCTTCCTCGGGATGGCACTGCCGGACACTGAAGCTTTCCTT. It translates to CSFLGMALPDTEAFL.

As concerns this clonotype: One end of the junction fails to match germline, which may point to a read error. This chain joins TRBV6-5 and TRBJ2-2; TRBD2 agrees at 9 bases. Germline V gene data show CDR1 as MNHEY and CDR2 as SVGAGI. CDR3 length equals 15 residues. CDR3 DNA: TGTGCCAGCAGTTTCGCGGGTCTAGCGGGAAGGGAGCTGTTCTTT. This sequence encodes CASSFAGLAGRELFF.

The CDR3 spells CASSQGGGNTIYF. DNA of the CDR3: TGCGCCAGTAGCCAAGGAGGCGGAAACACCATATATTTT. The chain links TRBV5-1 to TRBJ1-3; D is uncertain. The CDR3 spans 13 residues. Looked up from germline, CDR1 is SGHRS and CDR2 is YFSETQ. Trimming left V 8 bases short and J 4 bases short, with 13 bases between.

The CDR3 bases are TGTGCCAGCAGCTCACAGGGGGCTTGGTATTGCTACACCTTC. Residues: CASSSQGAWYCYTF. The genes are TRBV9 and TRBJ1-2, with 9 bases that match TRBD1. V trimming: 4 bases; J trimming: 9 bases; junction bases outside the gene matches: 10. Germline V gives CDR1 SGDLS, CDR2 YYNGEE. The CDR3 runs 14 residues. The full variable domain, rest sourced from reference TRBV9 and TRBJ1-2, is DSGVTQTPKHLITATGQRVTLRCSPRSGDLSVYWYQQSLDQGLQFLIQYYNGEERAKGNILERFSAQQFPDLHSELNLSSLELGDSALYFCASSSQGAWYCYTFGSGTRLTVV.

Turning to this clonotype: Germline and junction disagree at one end, which may indicate a read error. This sequence joins TRBV11-3 and TRBJ2-3; 7 bases match TRBD2. The CDR3 covers 15 residues. Germline CDR1 and CDR2: SGHNT and YENEEA. CDR3 loop: CANSPGGPQGGTQYF. In DNA form, the CDR3 reads TGTGCCAACAGCCCGGGGGGACCCCAGGGCGGAACGCAGTATTTC.

This clonotype was seen a single time. A read error is likely, as this CDR3 ends without the conserved phenylalanine or tryptophan. The chain links TRBV11-3 to TRBJ1-1, with 8 positions matching TRBD1. The CDR3 has 13 residues. CDR1 and CDR2 (germline): SGHNT, YENEEA. As DNA, the CDR3 is TGTGCCAGCAGCACTCGACAGGGGACTGTAGCTTTCTAT. Its translation: CASSTRQGTVAFY.

This clonotype was seen repeatedly, ten times or more. One end of the junction does not line up with germline, which may come from a read error. V usage is TRBV28 and J usage is TRBJ1-2; weak D call: TRBD1 (6 bases). The CDR3 totals 13 residues. Germline V lookup: CDR1 MDHEN, CDR2 SYDVKM. The CDR3 sequence: CASSMDRIYGHTF. For the CDR3, the DNA is TGTGCCAGCAGTATGGACAGAATCTATGGCCACACCTTC.

In the case of this clonotype: A junction end diverges from the germline sequence, so it may reflect a read error. V and J are TRBV11-3 and TRBJ2-7; D is ambiguous. Germline-derived CDR1 and CDR2 are SGHNT and YENEEA. There are 13 residues in the CDR3. The CDR3 nucleotides read TGTGCCAGCAGCGTGGAACGGTCCTACGAACAGTACTTC. This codes for CASSVERSYEQYF.